This T cell receptor beta chain was found in a study of blood T cells in healthy people across ages. As for the study in general: There was about one barcoded beta molecule captured by template switching per two T cells. Points from the study as a whole: Higher diversity and more naive CD4+ cells were features of long-lived donors, compared to aged donors.

Remarks on this clonotype: Antigen specificity is unknown.

The CDR3 covers 15 residues. V lost 3 bases, J lost 6 bases, and 12 bases lay in between. A second about 6 to 12 cycle PCR used barcoded and J-beta primers. One entry per CDR3 protein results from TCRdb running MiXCR on the 5' RACE reads. There are approximately 600,000 distinct CDR3 sequences in the sample; approximately 59% occur only once, and over 35% lies in the top ten. Sequencing was carried out using blood. The sequence derives from a man aged 60 to 69 in good health. V usage is TRBV12-3 or TRBV12-4 and J usage is TRBJ2-6; weak D call: TRBD1 (5 bases). Here the CDR3 DNA reads TGTGCCAGCAGTTTGTCGCCAGGGAAGGCCAACGTCCTGACTTTC. It specifies CASSLSPGKANVLTF.